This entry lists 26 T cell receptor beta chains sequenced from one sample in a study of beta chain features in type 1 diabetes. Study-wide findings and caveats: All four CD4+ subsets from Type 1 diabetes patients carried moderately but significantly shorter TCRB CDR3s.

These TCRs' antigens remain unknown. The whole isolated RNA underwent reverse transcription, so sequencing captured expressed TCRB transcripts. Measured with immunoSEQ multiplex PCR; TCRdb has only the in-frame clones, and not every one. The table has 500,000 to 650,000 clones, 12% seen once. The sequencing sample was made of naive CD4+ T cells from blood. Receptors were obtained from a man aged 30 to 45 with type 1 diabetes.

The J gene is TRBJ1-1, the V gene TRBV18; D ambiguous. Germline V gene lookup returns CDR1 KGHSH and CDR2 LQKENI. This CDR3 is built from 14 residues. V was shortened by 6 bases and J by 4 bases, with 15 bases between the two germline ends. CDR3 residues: CASSQSEGGTEAFF. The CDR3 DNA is TGTGCCAGCTCGCAATCAGAGGGAGGCACTGAAGCTTTCTTT.

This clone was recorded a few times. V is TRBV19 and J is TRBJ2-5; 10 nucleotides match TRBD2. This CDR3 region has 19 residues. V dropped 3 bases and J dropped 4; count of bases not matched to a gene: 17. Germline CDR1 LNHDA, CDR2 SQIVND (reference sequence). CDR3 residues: CASSMHRGLAGVHGETQYF. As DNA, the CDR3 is TGTGCCAGTAGTATGCATAGAGGGCTAGCGGGGGTCCATGGAGAGACCCAGTACTTC.

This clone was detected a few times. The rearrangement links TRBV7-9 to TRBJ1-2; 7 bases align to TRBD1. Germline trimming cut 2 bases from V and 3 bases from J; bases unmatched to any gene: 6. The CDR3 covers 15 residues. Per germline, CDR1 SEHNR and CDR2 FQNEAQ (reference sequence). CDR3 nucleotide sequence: TGTGCCAGCAGCTTACAGGACAGGCGACACTATGGCTACACCTTC. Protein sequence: CASSLQDRRHYGYTF.

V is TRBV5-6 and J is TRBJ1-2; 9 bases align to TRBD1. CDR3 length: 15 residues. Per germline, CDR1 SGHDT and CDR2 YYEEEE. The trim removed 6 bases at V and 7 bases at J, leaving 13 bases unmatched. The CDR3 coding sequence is TGTGCCAGCATCGACATCGGACAGGGGTTAGGTGGCTACACCTTC. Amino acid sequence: CASIDIGQGLGGYTF.

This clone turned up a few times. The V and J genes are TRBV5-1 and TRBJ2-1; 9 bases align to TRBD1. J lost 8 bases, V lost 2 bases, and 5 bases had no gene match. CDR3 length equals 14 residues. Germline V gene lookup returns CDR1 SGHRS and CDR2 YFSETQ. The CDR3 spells CASSFRDREHEQFF. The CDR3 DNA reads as TGCGCCAGCAGCTTCCGGGACAGGGAACATGAGCAGTTCTTC.

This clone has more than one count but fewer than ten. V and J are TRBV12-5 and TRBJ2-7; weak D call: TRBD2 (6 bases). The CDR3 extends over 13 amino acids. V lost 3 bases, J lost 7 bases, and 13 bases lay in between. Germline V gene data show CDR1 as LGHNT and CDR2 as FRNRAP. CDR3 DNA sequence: TGTGCTAGTGGTTTAGAGGGGCGGGGTGAGCAGTACTTC. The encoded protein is CASGLEGRGEQYF.

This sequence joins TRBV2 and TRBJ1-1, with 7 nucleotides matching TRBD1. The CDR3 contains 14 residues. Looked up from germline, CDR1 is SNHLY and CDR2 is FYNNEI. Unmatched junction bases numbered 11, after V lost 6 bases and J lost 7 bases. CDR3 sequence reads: CASRDADRESEAFF. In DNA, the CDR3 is TGTGCCAGCAGGGACGCCGACAGGGAGAGTGAAGCTTTCTTT.

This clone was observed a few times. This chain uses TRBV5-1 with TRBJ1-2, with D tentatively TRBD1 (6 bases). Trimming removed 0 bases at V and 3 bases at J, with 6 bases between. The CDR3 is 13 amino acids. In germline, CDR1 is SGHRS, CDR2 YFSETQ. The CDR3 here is CASSLDRDYGYTF. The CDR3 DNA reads TGCGCCAGCAGCTTGGACAGGGACTATGGCTACACCTTC.

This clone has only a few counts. CDR3 DNA: TGTGCCAGCAGCTTAGCGGTGGAGACCCAGTACTTC. Its protein is CASSLAVETQYF. V gene TRBV7-2 combines with J gene TRBJ2-5; D unresolved. The ends were cut back, 0 bases at V and 5 bases at J, with 4 bases in the middle. Per the germline V gene, CDR1 is SGHTA and CDR2 is FQGNSA. The CDR3 has 12 residues.

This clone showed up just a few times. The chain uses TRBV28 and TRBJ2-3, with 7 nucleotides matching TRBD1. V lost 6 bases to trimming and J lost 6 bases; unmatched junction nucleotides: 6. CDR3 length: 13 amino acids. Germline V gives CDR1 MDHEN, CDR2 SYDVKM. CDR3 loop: CASSSGQDDTQYF. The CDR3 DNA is TGTGCCAGCAGCTCCGGACAGGACGATACGCAGTATTTT.

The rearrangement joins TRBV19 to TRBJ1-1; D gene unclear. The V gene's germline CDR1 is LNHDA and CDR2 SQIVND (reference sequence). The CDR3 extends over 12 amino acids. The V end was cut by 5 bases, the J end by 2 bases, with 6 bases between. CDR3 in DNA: TGTGCCAGTAGTCTGGATAACACTGAAGCTTTCTTT. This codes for CASSLDNTEAFF.

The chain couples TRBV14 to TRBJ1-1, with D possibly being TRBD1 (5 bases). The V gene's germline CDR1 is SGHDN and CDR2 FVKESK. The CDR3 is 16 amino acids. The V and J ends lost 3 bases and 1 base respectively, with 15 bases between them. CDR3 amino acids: CASSQAYRQTNTEAFF. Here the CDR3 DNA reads TGTGCCAGCAGCCAGGCATATCGACAGACGAACACTGAAGCTTTCTTT.

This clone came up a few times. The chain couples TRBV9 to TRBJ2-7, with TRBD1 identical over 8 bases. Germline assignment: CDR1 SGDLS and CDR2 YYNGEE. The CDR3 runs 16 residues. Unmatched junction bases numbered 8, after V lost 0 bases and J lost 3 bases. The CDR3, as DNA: TGTGCCAGCAGCGTAGGGGTTGGGACAGGTAACTACGAGCAGTACTTC. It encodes CASSVGVGTGNYEQYF.

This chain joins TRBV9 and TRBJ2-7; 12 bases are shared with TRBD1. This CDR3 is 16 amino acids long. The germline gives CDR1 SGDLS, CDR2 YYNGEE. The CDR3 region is CPPGTGGVGASYEQYF. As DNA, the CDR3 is TGTCCCCCGGGGACAGGGGGCGTCGGGGCATCCTACGAGCAGTACTTC.

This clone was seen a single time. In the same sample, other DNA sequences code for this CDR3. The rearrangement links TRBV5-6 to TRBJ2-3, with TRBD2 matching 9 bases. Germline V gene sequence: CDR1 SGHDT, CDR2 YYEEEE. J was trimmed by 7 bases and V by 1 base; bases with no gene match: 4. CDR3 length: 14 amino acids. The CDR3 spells CASSLPAGGYTQYF. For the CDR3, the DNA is TGTGCCAGCAGCTTGCCAGCGGGGGGTTATACGCAGTATTTT.

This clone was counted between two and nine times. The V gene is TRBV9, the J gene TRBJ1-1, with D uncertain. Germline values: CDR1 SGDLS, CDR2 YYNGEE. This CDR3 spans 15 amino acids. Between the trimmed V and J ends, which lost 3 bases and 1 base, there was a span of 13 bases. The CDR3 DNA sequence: TGTGCCAGCAGCGCCCAGGTGGACGCGAACACTGAAGCTTTCTTT. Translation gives CASSAQVDANTEAFF.

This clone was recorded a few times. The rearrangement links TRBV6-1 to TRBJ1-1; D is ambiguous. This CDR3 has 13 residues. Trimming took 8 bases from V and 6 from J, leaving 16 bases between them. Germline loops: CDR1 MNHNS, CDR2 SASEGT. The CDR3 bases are TGTGCCAGCTGTCCCGAAGGGTCGGCTGAAGCTTTCTTT. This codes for CASCPEGSAEAFF.

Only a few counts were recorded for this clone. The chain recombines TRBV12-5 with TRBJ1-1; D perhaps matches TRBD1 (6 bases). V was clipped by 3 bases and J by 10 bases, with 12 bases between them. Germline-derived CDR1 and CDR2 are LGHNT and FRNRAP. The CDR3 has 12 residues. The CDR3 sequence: CASGFDRRGAFF. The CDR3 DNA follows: TGTGCTAGTGGTTTCGACAGGCGGGGAGCTTTCTTT. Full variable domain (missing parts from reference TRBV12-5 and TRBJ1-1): DARVTQTPRHKVTEMGQEVTMRCQPILGHNTVFWYRQTMMQGLELLAYFRNRAPLDDSGMPKDRFSAEMPDATLATLKIQPSEPRDSAVYFCASGFDRRGAFFGQGTRLTVV.

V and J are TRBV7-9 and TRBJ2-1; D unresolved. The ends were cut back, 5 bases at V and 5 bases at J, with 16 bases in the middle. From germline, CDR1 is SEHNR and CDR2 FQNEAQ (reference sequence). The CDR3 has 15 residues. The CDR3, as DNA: TGTGCCAGCAGCCCCCTGGCTACGACAAACAATGAGCAGTTCTTC. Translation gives CASSPLATTNNEQFF. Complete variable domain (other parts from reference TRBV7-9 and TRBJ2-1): DTGVSQNPRHKITKRGQNVTFRCDPISEHNRLYWYRQTLGQGPEFLTYFQNEAQLEKSRLLSDRFSAERPKGSFSTLEIQRTEQGDSAMYLCASSPLATTNNEQFFGPGTRLTVL.

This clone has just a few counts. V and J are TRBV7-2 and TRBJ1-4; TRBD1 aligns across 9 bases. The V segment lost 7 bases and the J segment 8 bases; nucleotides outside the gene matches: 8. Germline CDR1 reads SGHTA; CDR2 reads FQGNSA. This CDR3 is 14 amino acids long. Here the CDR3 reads CASTTGQGIEKLFF. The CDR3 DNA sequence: TGTGCCAGCACCACGGGACAGGGTATAGAAAAACTGTTTTTT.

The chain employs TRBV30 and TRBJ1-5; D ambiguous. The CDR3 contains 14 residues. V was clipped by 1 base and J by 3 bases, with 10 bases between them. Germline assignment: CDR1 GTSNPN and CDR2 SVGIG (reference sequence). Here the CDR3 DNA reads TGTGCCTGGAGTGGCGCCGGTAACAATCAGCCCCAGCATTTT. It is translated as CAWSGAGNNQPQHF. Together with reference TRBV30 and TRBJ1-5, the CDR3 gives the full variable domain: SQTIHQWPATLVQPVGSPLSLECTVEGTSNPNLYWYRQAAGRGLQLLFYSVGIGQISSEVPQNLSASRPQDRQFILSSKKLLLSDSGFYLCAWSGAGNNQPQHFGDGTRLSIL.

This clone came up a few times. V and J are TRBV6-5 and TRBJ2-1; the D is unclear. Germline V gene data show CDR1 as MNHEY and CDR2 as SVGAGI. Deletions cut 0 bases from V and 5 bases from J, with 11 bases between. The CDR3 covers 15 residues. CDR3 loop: CASSYSWADNNEQFF. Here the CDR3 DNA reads TGTGCCAGCAGTTACTCTTGGGCAGATAACAATGAGCAGTTCTTC.

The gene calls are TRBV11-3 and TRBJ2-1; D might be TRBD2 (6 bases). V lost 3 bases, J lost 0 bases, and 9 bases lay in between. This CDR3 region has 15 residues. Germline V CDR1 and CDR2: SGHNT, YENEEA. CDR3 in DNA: TGTGCCAGCAGCTTTAGCGGAGGCTCCTACAATGAGCAGTTCTTC. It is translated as CASSFSGGSYNEQFF.

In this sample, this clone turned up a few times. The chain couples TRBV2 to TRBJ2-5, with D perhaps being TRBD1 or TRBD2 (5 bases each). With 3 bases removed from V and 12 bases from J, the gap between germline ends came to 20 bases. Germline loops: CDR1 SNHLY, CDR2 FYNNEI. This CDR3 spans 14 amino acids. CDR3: CASSEVGGDPRKYF. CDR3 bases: TGTGCCAGCAGTGAGGTTGGGGGAGATCCAAGAAAGTACTTC.

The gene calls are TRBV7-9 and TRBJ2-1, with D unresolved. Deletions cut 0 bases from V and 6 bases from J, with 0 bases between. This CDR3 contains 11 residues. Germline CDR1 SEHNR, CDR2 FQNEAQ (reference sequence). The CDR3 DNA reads TGTGCCAGCAGCTTAGCCAATGAGCAGTTCTTC. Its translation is CASSLANEQFF.

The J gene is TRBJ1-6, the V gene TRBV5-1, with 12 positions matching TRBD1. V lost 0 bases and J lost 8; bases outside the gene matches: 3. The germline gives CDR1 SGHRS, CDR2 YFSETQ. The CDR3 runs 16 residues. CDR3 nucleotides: TGCGCCAGCAGCTTGGCGGGACAGGGGGCTGATTCACCCCTCCACTTT. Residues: CASSLAGQGADSPLHF.